These 21 T cell receptor beta chains were all obtained from the same sample, sequenced in a study of T cell therapy after organ transplantation. The table came from immunoSEQ multiplex PCR; TCRdb's copy has only in-frame clones and leaves some out. This repertoire shows about 17,000 clones, about 85% found once; its top ten account for less than 40%. Sample time point: 20-29 weeks after completion of therapy. Which antigens these TCRs recognize remains unknown. Sample: CD8+ T cells from blood, taken after autologous CMV-specific T cell therapy. The origin of the receptors is a human patient who had received a solid organ transplant and had CMV disease. Some T cells may be transferred from the graft donor.

In nucleotides, the CDR3 is TGTGCCAGCAGCCTCCTTAATTCACCCCTCCACTTT. It encodes CASSLLNSPLHF. This rearrangement joins TRBV5-5 to TRBJ1-6; unclear D gene. Germline V gene lookup returns CDR1 SGHKS and CDR2 YYEKEE (reference sequence). V was clipped by 4 bases and J by 6 bases, with 5 bases between them. The CDR3 covers 12 residues.

This rearrangement joins TRBV11-2 to TRBJ1-6; 9 positions agree with TRBD1. The CDR3 runs to 17 residues. From germline, CDR1 is SGHAT and CDR2 FQNNGV. The V segment lost 3 bases and the J segment 5 bases; nucleotides outside the gene matches: 8. The DNA for the CDR3 is TGTGCCAGCAGCTTCGCTACTTGGGACAGGGATAATTCACCCCTCCACTTT. This translates into CASSFATWDRDNSPLHF.

With respect to this clone: The sample contains more than one DNA sequence encoding this CDR3. V usage is TRBV6-4 and J usage is TRBJ2-3; the D gene could be TRBD1 or TRBD2 (5 bases each). V was pared by 3 bases and J by 3 bases, with 13 bases between. The germline CDR1 and CDR2 sequences are MRHNA and SNTAGT. CDR3 size: 15 residues. The CDR3 coding sequence is TGTGCCAGCAGTGATGGTGGGGGAGCAACAGATACGCAGTATTTT. It specifies CASSDGGGATDTQYF.

The chain joins TRBV10-3 to TRBJ2-7, with a tentative D call TRBD1 (6 bases). In germline, CDR1 is ENHRY, CDR2 SYGVKD. This CDR3 contains 16 residues. V shed 1 base and J shed 1 base, with 14 bases lying between them. The CDR3 DNA is TGTGCCATCAGTGAGTTGGACAGTAAGTCTTCCTACGAGCAGTACTTC. Its translation: CAISELDSKSSYEQYF.

This chain joins TRBV25-1 and TRBJ2-7; weak D call: TRBD1 (5 bases). The CDR3 totals 13 residues. Trimming left V 4 bases short and J 0 bases short, with 7 bases between. Germline V CDR1 and CDR2: MGHDK, SYGVNS. The CDR3 here is CASSGDSSYEQYF. DNA for the CDR3: TGTGCCAGCAGTGGAGACAGCTCCTACGAGCAGTACTTC.

As to this clone: One end of the junction does not line up with germline, which may come from a read error. The gene calls are TRBV7-2 and TRBJ1-2, with D possibly matching TRBD1 (5 bases). This CDR3 spans 12 amino acids. CDR1 and CDR2 (germline): SGHTA, FQGNSA. The CDR3 here is CASSSPLGDVCF. CDR3 DNA sequence: TGTGCCAGCAGCTCCCCCCTTGGGGACGTATGCTTC.

This clone was recorded only once. The rearrangement uses TRBV7-8 and TRBJ2-7; 10 bases match TRBD2. The CDR3 length is 16 residues. Looked up from germline, CDR1 is SGHVS and CDR2 is FQNEAQ. Trimming at V came to 0 bases and at J to 6 bases, leaving 8 bases not matched to a gene. Here the CDR3 reads CASSLAWSGRALEQYF. DNA of the CDR3: TGTGCCAGCAGCTTAGCGTGGAGCGGGAGGGCCCTCGAGCAGTACTTC.

The chain links TRBV9 to TRBJ2-1; TRBD1 might be the D (6 bases). The CDR3 runs to 14 residues. Trimming took 2 bases from V and 0 from J, leaving 6 bases between them. Germline values: CDR1 SGDLS, CDR2 YYNGEE. CDR3 coding DNA: TGTGCCAGCAGCGTGGACAGCTCCTACAATGAGCAGTTCTTC. Its translation: CASSVDSSYNEQFF.

V and J are TRBV6-5 and TRBJ1-2; TRBD1 might be the D (5 bases). The germline V gene has CDR1 MNHEY and CDR2 SVGAGI. The V gene lost 0 bases and the J gene lost 1 base, with 9 bases spanning the gap. The CDR3 spans 15 residues. The CDR3 DNA reads as TGTGCCAGCAGTTACTCAGGGGAGGGTAACTATGGCTACACCTTC. Its translation: CASSYSGEGNYGYTF.

The V gene is TRBV7-8, the J gene TRBJ2-3; TRBD2 matches 11 bases. Trimming removed 3 bases from V and 2 bases from J; junction bases left unmatched: 4. The length of the CDR3 is 16 residues. Germline V gene data show CDR1 as SGHVS and CDR2 as FQNEAQ. This chain's CDR3 is CASSFGTSGHTDTQYF. CDR3 DNA: TGTGCCAGCAGCTTTGGGACTAGCGGACACACAGATACGCAGTATTTT.

The rearrangement uses TRBV15 and TRBJ2-1; 8 positions match TRBD2. The germline gives CDR1 LNHNV, CDR2 YYDKDF (reference sequence). CDR3 length: 15 residues. J gave up 9 bases and V 8 bases, and 15 bases lay outside the gene matches. Here the CDR3 reads CATGAVAGLLGEQFF. CDR3 DNA: TGTGCCACCGGAGCGGTAGCGGGACTCCTTGGTGAGCAGTTCTTC.

This rearrangement joins TRBV10-3 to TRBJ2-2; D possibly corresponds to TRBD1 (6 bases). Germline V gene data show CDR1 as ENHRY and CDR2 as SYGVKD. This CDR3 has 14 amino acids. Trimming removed 10 bases at V and 4 bases at J, with 16 bases between. The CDR3 sequence: CATRPGAGTGELFF. CDR3 DNA: TGTGCCACGCGGCCAGGGGCTGGCACCGGGGAGCTGTTTTTT.

This clone was seen only once. V usage is TRBV7-7 and J usage is TRBJ1-1, with D possibly being TRBD1 (5 bases). This CDR3 comprises 18 residues. Germline assignment: CDR1 SSHAT and CDR2 FNYEAQ (reference sequence). V dropped 5 bases and J dropped 1 base, with 23 bases sitting between them. The CDR3 is CASSPYPGTVEGNTEAFF. CDR3 sequence (DNA): TGTGCCAGCAGCCCCTACCCGGGGACGGTCGAAGGGAACACTGAAGCTTTCTTT.

In DNA form, the CDR3 reads TGTGCCAGCAGTCCAGGGGGGCTCTATGAGCAGTTCTTC. It translates to CASSPGGLYEQFF. The chain is built from TRBV27 and TRBJ2-1; D perhaps matches TRBD1 (7 bases). Germline V gene sequence: CDR1 MNHEY, CDR2 SMNVEV (reference sequence). The CDR3 loop spans 13 amino acids. V shed 5 bases and J shed 8 bases, with 13 bases lying between them.

The CDR3 sequence is CASSPPSWGTSGRGVYEQYF. The CDR3 DNA is TGTGCCAGCAGCCCCCCTTCTTGGGGGACTAGCGGGAGGGGAGTCTACGAGCAGTACTTC. The J gene is TRBJ2-7, the V gene TRBV7-6; 16 nucleotides agree with TRBD2. Germline CDR1 reads SGHVS; CDR2 reads FNYEAQ. There are 20 residues in the CDR3. Unmatched junction bases numbered 16, after V lost 5 bases and J lost 3 bases. Complete variable domain (other parts from reference TRBV7-6 and TRBJ2-7): GAGVSQSPRYKVTKRGQDVALRCDPISGHVSLYWYRQALGQGPEFLTYFNYEAQQDKSGLPNDRFSAERPEGSISTLTIQRTEQRDSAMYRCASSPPSWGTSGRGVYEQYFGPGTRLTVT.

V usage is TRBV6-1 and J usage is TRBJ2-7; a possible D gene is TRBD1 (5 bases). CDR3 length equals 14 residues. The V gene lost 6 bases and the J gene lost 0 bases, with 12 bases spanning the gap. Germline CDR1 is MNHNS and CDR2 is SASEGT. In nucleotides, the CDR3 is TGTGCCAGCAGCCAAAGGGGTAGCTCCTACGAGCAGTACTTC. Protein product: CASSQRGSSYEQYF.

By share of the sample, this clone is medium-sized. The sample carries other DNA sequences with the same CDR3. The rearrangement joins TRBV5-6 to TRBJ1-5; unclear D gene. This CDR3 is 16 amino acids long. Per the germline V gene, CDR1 is SGHDT and CDR2 is YYEEEE. V was shortened by 0 bases and J by 0 bases, with 10 bases between the two germline ends. The CDR3 DNA reads TGTGCCAGCAGCTTGGGGGGAGGATATAGCAATCAGCCCCAGCATTTT. Residues: CASSLGGGYSNQPQHF.

This chain connects TRBV5-1 to TRBJ1-1; D is unresolved. The V end was cut by 5 bases, the J end by 3 bases, with 8 bases between. The CDR3 has 12 amino acids. CDR1 is SGHRS and CDR2 is YFSETQ in the germline V gene. CDR3 in DNA: TGCGCCAGCAGGGTGGGATACACTGAAGCTTTCTTT. Translating gives CASRVGYTEAFF.

V gene TRBV13 combines with J gene TRBJ1-1, with 7 bases that match TRBD1. The CDR3 has 16 amino acids. V shed 4 bases and J 1 base; nucleotides not matched to a gene: 9. Germline-derived CDR1 and CDR2 are PRHDT and FYEKMQ (reference sequence). CDR3: CASSSLPDRENTEAFF. The CDR3 bases are TGTGCCAGCAGCTCACTACCTGACAGGGAGAACACTGAAGCTTTCTTT.

This clone turned up a few times. This rearrangement joins TRBV6-5 to TRBJ1-1; D not certain. Germline lookup yields CDR1 MNHEY and CDR2 SVGAGI. V lost 7 bases, J lost 1 base, and 13 bases lay in between. The CDR3 sequence is 14 residues long. The CDR3 loop is CASNPGQSNTEAFF. DNA for the CDR3: TGTGCCAGCAACCCCGGGCAGTCGAACACTGAAGCTTTCTTT.

A note on this clone: At one of its ends the junction is not consistent with the germline gene, which may arise from a read error. The DNA of the CDR3 is TGTGCCAGCCGTTTGGGATACGCGGTAGAGTATTTT. It translates to CASRLGYAVEYF. This chain connects TRBV27 to TRBJ2-3; D not certain. The CDR3 consists of 12 residues. Germline loops: CDR1 MNHEY, CDR2 SMNVEV (reference sequence).